Described below is a single T cell receptor (beta chain) sequence and its context. The antigen is not known. The protocol was immunoSEQ multiplex PCR, while the TCRdb copy is restricted to in-frame clones and leaves out a portion. The sample consists of roughly 700,000 clones, approximately 79% of them appearing once. The data were obtained in a study of shared clonotypes between healthy human individuals. Study findings and constraints: Relative to clonotypes present in all four donors, those not shared had lower generation probabilities.

The CDR3 sequence is 15 residues long. Trimming took off 5 bases at V and 3 bases at J, with 17 bases between the two ends. Germline V gene sequence: CDR1 MNHEY, CDR2 SMNVEV (reference sequence). V and J are TRBV27 and TRBJ2-7, with TRBD2 as a possible D gene (5 bases). Material: memory CD4+ T cells sorted from blood. As for subset: CD45RA-negative fraction. The sequence derives from a woman between 25 and 40 years old in good health. This chain's CDR3 is CASSPRPTSNYEQYF. CDR3 bases: TGTGCCAGCAGTCCGCGACCAACTAGTAACTACGAGCAGTACTTC.